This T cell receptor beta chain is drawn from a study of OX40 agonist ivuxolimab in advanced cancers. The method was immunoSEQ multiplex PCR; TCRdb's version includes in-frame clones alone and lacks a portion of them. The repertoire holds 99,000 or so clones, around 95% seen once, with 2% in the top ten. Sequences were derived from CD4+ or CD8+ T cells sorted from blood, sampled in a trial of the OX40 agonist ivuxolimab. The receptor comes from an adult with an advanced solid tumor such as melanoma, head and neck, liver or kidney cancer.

The CDR3 spells CASSEYPAGAPTDTQYF. CDR3 coding DNA: TGCGCCAGCAGTGAGTACCCAGCGGGGGCGCCCACAGATACGCAGTATTTT. The chain combines TRBV10-2 with TRBJ2-3, with 8 bases matching TRBD2. Losses at the gene ends were 1 base for V and 2 bases for J; bases not matched to a gene: 8. The germline V gene has CDR1 WSHSY and CDR2 SAAADI. CDR3 length: 17 residues.